This entry concerns a single T cell receptor beta chain. Its antigen is still unknown. It has no much larger one-base neighbor in the sample; base qualities were not kept. From the cysteine up to the phenylalanine, the CDR3 has a length of 13 residues. Left in the record is the CDR3 DNA by itself, 39 bases read in frame from the first base. At the junction V is shortened by 6 bases and J by 4 bases; bases outside the gene matches: 2. The germline V gene specifies MNHEY as CDR1 and SVGEGT as CDR2. Peripheral blood CD8+ and CD4+ T cells from healthy donors, Susac syndrome patients and multiple sclerosis patients were profiled using high-throughput TCR beta sequencing. Healthy donors were included as age- and sex-matched controls. Bulk CD8+ and CD4+ T cells were purified by magnetic negative isolation, while CD8+ TEMRA cells were enriched using FACS. Blood was drawn into EDTA tubes, processed within 24 hours, and PBMCs were isolated by density gradient centrifugation. PBMCs intended for TCR sequencing were frozen in liquid nitrogen and were later thawed in a 37 degrees C water bath. The sorted or isolated CD4+, CD8+ and CD8+ TEMRA cells reached a purity of at least 90%.

The data stem from a study of CD8 T cells in Susac syndrome (dated by TCRdb to between 2017 and 2020). Some background on the complete study: The study used repertoire sequencing to test whether antigen drove CD8+ T cell activation and differentiation in Susac syndrome.

RNA was extracted using the RNeasy kit, and about 0.45 to 1 ug of the RNA was reverse transcribed with random hexamers. The immunoSEQ multiplex PCR assay, covering 54 Vbeta and 13 Jbeta segments, was used to amplify TCR beta CDR3 regions. PCR amplification bias was corrected using a synthetic template baseline for primer optimization and computational correction. In the source study's methods: Reads were annotated to V, D and J genes per IMGT and analyzed with immunoSEQ Analyzer, keeping only productive sequences. Clonality was calculated as one minus the Shannon entropy normalized by log2 of the number of productive unique sequences. For each patient and control, public and private clones were evaluated within the 100 most prevalent clones. Clones were defined as Susac-specific when absent from the healthy and MS cohorts, from 1052 published viral clones and from other ImmuneACCESS disease sequences. Using fastp trimming at Q25 and MiXCR clonotype assembly, TCRdb reanalyzed the public sequencing data and kept in-frame beta chains. Under each unique CDR3 protein, matching rows form one entry showing the most common genes and DNA. In this record, the V and J calls reflect TCRdb's handling and not the investigators' own analysis. The sample table contains approximately 150,000 distinct CDR3 sequences; only one count was recorded for 94% of them. In total, the top ten clones hold 0.065% to 0.1% of the sample.

The full study reports these points: The number of individuals in the TCR sequencing and HLA analysis was acknowledged as relatively small.

This clonotype was obtained from a human donor in good health. The sequence links TRBV6-2 or TRBV6-3 to TRBJ2-7; 11 bases in between match TRBD2. The sequenced sample consisted of CD4+ T cells from PBMCs. CDR3 region: CASRSSGRYEQYF. The nucleotides are TGTGCCAGCAGATCTAGCGGGAGGTACGAGCAGTACTTC.